The rows below give T cell receptor beta chains drawn from one sample of a study of cytomegalovirus exposure and HLA in healthy donors. Some clones are missing from TCRdb's copy, which holds only in-frame ones; the method was immunoSEQ multiplex PCR. In the table there are some 130,000 clones, around nine tenths of which are singletons. The specimen sequenced was PBMCs. The receptors originated from a young man in good health and CMV-seronegative. The CDR3 runs from the conserved cysteine through the conserved F or W. The order of the fields is J gene, V gene, clone size, D gene, CDR3 protein, CDR3 DNA. A D gene is named only where the DNA matches it firmly. Expanded clones get a size class; other rows say once, few or many, or leave the size out.

TRBJ2-3,TRBV9,.,.,CASSSRGNTDTQYF,TGTGCCAGCAGCAGTAGGGGGAACACAGATACGCAGTATTTT
TRBJ2-7,TRBV2,.,TRBD2,CASSETTSGRIEQYF,TGTGCCAGCAGTGAAACGACTAGCGGGAGGATCGAGCAGTACTTC
TRBJ2-1,TRBV2,.,TRBD2,CASSFEAGGGYEQFF,TGTGCCAGCAGTTTTGAAGCGGGAGGGGGATATGAGCAGTTCTTC
TRBJ2-7,TRBV4-1,.,.,CASSQIASANYEQYF,TGCGCCAGCAGCCAAATTGCTAGCGCCAACTACGAGCAGTACTTC
TRBJ1-2,TRBV7-2,once,.,CASRSTGMGYTF,TGTGCCAGCAGATCAACAGGAATGGGCTACACCTTC
TRBJ2-7,TRBV6-5,.,TRBD2,CASSPTVASGQYF,TGTGCCAGCAGCCCGACGGTGGCTAGCGGGCAGTACTTC
TRBJ2-7,TRBV7-2,.,TRBD2,CASTPTSGRGNEQYF,TGTGCCAGCACCCCGACTAGCGGGAGGGGGAACGAGCAGTACTTC
TRBJ2-2,TRBV7-9,.,TRBD1,CASSSGTGDTGELFF,TGTGCCAGCAGCTCCGGGACAGGGGACACCGGGGAGCTGTTTTTT
TRBJ2-1,TRBV5-6,.,TRBD1,CASSLFQGVNEQFF,TGTGCCAGCAGCTTGTTCCAGGGGGTCAATGAGCAGTTCTTC
TRBJ2-3,TRBV9,.,.,CASSVGLIGSGTDTQYF,TGTGCCAGCAGCGTGGGTCTCATCGGTAGCGGCACAGATACGCAGTATTTT
TRBJ1-4,TRBV14,.,.,CASTRGEGYEKLFF,TGTGCCAGCACCCGCGGGGAGGGCTATGAAAAACTGTTTTTT
TRBJ2-6,TRBV4-2,few,.,CASSQGQDPANVLTF,TGTGCCAGCAGCCAAGGGCAGGATCCTGCCAACGTCCTGACTTTC
TRBJ1-6,TRBV28,.,.,CASRQTVYNSPLHF,TGTGCCAGCAGACAGACAGTGTATAATTCACCCCTCCACTTT
TRBJ2-1,TRBV4-1,.,TRBD2,CASSPLRLAGANEQFF,TGCGCCAGCAGCCCTTTAAGACTAGCGGGGGCCAATGAGCAGTTCTTC
TRBJ2-7,TRBV5-4,.,TRBD2,CASSPPGGLSYEQYF,TGTGCCAGCAGCCCCCCGGGGGGTCTATCCTACGAGCAGTACTTC
TRBJ2-7,TRBV9,.,.,CASSAGTRNYEQYF,TGTGCCAGCAGCGCCGGGACAAGGAACTACGAGCAGTACTTC
TRBJ2-2,TRBV11-2,.,TRBD2,CASSALLADTGELFF,TGTGCCAGCAGCGCTCTCCTAGCGGACACCGGGGAGCTGTTTTTT
TRBJ1-1,TRBV27,.,TRBD1,CASSWTGETEAFF,TGTGCCAGCAGTTGGACAGGGGAAACTGAAGCTTTCTTT
TRBJ2-2,TRBV11-2,.,.,CASSLGLNTGELFF,TGTGCCAGCAGCTTAGGTCTGAACACCGGGGAGCTGTTTTTT
TRBJ2-3,TRBV7-2,.,TRBD2,CASSLALAGALHVDF,TGTGCCAGCAGCTTAGCGCTGGCGGGAGCGTTGCATGTGGATTTT
TRBJ1-1,TRBV7-9,.,.,CASSLLTGTEAFF,TGTGCCAGCAGCTTATTGACGGGCACTGAAGCTTTCTTT
TRBJ2-7,TRBV5-5,.,TRBD2,CASSLGLAGLYEQYF,TGTGCCAGCAGCTTGGGACTAGCGGGACTCTACGAGCAGTACTTC
TRBJ2-7,TRBV5-1,once,.,CASSPQDSSYEQYF,TGCGCCAGCAGCCCTCAAGACAGCTCCTACGAGCAGTACTTC
TRBJ2-3,TRBV5-6,.,TRBD2,CASSVSGRSTDTQYF,TGTGCCAGCAGCGTCAGCGGGAGGAGCACAGATACGCAGTATTTT
TRBJ1-2,TRBV15,.,.,CATTGERGPYGYTF,TGTGCCACCACGGGGGAGAGGGGCCCCTATGGCTACACCTTC
TRBJ2-7,TRBV4-3,.,TRBD2,CASSFSTSAEQYF,TGCGCCAGCAGCTTCTCCACTAGCGCCGAGCAGTACTTC
TRBJ1-5,TRBV2,.,.,CASSETEPYRSRYQPQHF,TGTGCCAGCAGTGAAACGGAGCCATACAGGAGTCGCTATCAGCCCCAGCATTTT
TRBJ2-1,TRBV9,.,TRBD2,CASSVGNGGSYNEQFF,TGTGCCAGCAGCGTAGGGAACGGCGGGAGTTACAATGAGCAGTTCTTC
TRBJ2-2,TRBV9,few,.,CASSVDSRTGELFF,TGTGCCAGCAGCGTGGACTCAAGGACCGGGGAGCTGTTTTTT
TRBJ2-1,TRBV11-2,.,.,CASTSRGSGHNEQFF,TGTGCCAGCACCTCTAGGGGTAGCGGCCACAATGAGCAGTTCTTC
TRBJ2-1,TRBV5-1,.,.,CASMDYTLGYEQFF,TGCGCCAGCATGGACTATACTCTCGGGTATGAGCAGTTCTTC
TRBJ2-5,TRBV5-4,.,.,CASSYTGLVKSETQYF,TGTGCCAGCAGCTACACAGGGCTAGTAAAATCGGAGACCCAGTACTTC
TRBJ1-5,TRBV2,few,.,CASSVAGSNQPQHF,TGTGCCAGCAGTGTTGCGGGTAGCAATCAGCCCCAGCATTTT
TRBJ2-3,TRBV7-3,.,TRBD2,CASSFYPRDPSGKADTQYF,TGTGCCAGCAGCTTTTATCCCAGGGACCCTAGCGGGAAGGCAGATACGCAGTATTTT
TRBJ1-4,TRBV6-6,.,TRBD1,CASSPATGLHNEKLFF,TGTGCCAGCAGCCCAGCGACAGGGCTGCATAATGAAAAACTGTTTTTT
TRBJ2-7,TRBV25-1,.,.,CASSAIGEGYSYEQYF,TGTGCCAGCAGTGCTATAGGTGAGGGTTACTCCTACGAGCAGTACTTC